This T cell receptor (beta chain) was sequenced for a study of human T cells and chemical hapten exposure. Overall study: Patients additionally received therapeutic doses of diphenylcyclopropenone on the scalp once a week, and this continued throughout the approximately 25-week study. Chiefly female patients presented with alopecia areata, totalis or universalis.

During construction of the library, unique molecular identifiers were attached to individual cDNA molecules for quantitative, reproducible TCR counting. Study processing details: Samples held a median of approximately 96,000 TCRs, range about 23,224–750,000. Via MiXCR, TCRdb re-called the RACE reads, giving one row per CDR3 protein. TCRdb, rather than the study authors, made the V and J calls. In the table there are tens of thousands of distinct CDR3 sequences, about a tenth of which are singletons. Time point reported: patch test 1, 2 weeks after DPC sensitization. Regarding treatment: therapeutic diphenylcyclopropenone sensitization with weekly scalp DPC. The sample holds a few counts of this clonotype. The CDR3 runs 11 residues. The V gene's germline CDR1 is SQVTM and CDR2 ANQGSEA. Germline trimming cut 3 bases from V and 8 bases from J; bases unmatched to any gene: 3.

The receptor comes from a woman aged 45 to 65 with alopecia areata. Some clones in this sample may be carry-over from other donors' samples. This chain links TRBV29-1 with TRBJ1-1, with TRBD1 identical over 7 bases. This specimen was whole blood, taken in connection with sensitization to the hapten diphenylcyclopropenone (DPC). CDR3 nucleotide sequence: TGCAGCGTTGAGGGGACAGAAGAAGCTTTCTTT. It is translated as CSVEGTEEAFF.